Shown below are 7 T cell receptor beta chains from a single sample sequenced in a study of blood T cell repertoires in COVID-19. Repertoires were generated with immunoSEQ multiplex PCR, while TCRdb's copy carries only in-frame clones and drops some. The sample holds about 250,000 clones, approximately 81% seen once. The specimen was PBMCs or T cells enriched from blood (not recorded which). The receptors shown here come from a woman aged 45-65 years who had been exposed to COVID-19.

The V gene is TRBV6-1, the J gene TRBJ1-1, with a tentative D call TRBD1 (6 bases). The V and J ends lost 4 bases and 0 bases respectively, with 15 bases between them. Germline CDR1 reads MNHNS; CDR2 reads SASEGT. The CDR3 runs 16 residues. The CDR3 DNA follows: TGTGCCAGCAGTGCCAACAGGGCGCCAGTGAACACTGAAGCTTTCTTT. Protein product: CASSANRAPVNTEAFF.

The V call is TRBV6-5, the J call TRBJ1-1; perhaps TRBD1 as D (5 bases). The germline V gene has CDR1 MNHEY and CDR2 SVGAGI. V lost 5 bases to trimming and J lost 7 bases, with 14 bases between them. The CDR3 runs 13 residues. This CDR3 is CASSRDRRGEAFF. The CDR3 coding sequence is TGTGCCAGCAGTCGGGACCGGAGGGGTGAAGCTTTCTTT.

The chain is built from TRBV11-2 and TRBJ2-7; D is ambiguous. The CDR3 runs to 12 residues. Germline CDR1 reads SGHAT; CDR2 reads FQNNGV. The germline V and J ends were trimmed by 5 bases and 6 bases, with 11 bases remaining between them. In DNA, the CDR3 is TGTGCCAGCAGCCTCCCGGGTGGCGAGCAGTACTTC. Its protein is CASSLPGGEQYF.

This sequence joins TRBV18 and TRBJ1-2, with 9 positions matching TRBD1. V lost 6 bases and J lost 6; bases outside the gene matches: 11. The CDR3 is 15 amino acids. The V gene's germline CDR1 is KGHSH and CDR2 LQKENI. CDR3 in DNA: TGTGCCAGCTCCCCTTCCCAGCGGGACAGGGATGGCTACACCTTC. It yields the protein CASSPSQRDRDGYTF.

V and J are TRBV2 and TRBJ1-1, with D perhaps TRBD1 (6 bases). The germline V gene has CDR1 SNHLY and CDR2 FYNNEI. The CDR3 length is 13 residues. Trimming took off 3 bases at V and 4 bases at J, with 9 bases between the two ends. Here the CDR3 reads CASSEGGATEAFF. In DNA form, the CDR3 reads TGTGCCAGCAGTGAGGGGGGGGCCACTGAAGCTTTCTTT.

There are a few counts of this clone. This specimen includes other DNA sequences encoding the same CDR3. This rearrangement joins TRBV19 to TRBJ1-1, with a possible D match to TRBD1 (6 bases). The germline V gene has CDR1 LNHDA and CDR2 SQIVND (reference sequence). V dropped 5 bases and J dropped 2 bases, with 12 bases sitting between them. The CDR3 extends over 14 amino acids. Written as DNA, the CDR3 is TGTGCCAGTAGTCCCCAGGACAGAAACACTGAAGCTTTCTTT. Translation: CASSPQDRNTEAFF.

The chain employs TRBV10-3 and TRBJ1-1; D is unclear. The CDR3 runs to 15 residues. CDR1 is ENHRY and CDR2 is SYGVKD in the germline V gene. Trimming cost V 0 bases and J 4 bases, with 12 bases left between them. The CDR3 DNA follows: TGTGCCATCAGTGAGTCGACTGGGAGACGCACTGAAGCTTTCTTT. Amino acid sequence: CAISESTGRRTEAFF.